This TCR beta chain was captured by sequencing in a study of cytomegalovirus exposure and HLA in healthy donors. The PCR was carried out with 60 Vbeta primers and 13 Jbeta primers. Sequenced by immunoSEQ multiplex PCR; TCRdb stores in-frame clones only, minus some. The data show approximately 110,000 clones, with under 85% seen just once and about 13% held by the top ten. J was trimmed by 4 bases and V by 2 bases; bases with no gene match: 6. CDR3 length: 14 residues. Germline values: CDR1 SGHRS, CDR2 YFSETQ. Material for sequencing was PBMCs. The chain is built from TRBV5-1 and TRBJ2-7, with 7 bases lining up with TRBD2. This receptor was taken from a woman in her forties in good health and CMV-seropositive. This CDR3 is CASSFGGSTYEQYF. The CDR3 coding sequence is TGCGCCAGCAGCTTCGGGGGGAGTACTTACGAGCAGTACTTC.